The clone carrying this T cell receptor (beta chain) was seen repeatedly, ten times or more. These data are taken from a study of T cell repertoires in cytomegalovirus infection. TCRdb analysed the reads with MiXCR anew, one entry per CDR3 protein. The sample holds about 490,000 distinct CDR3 sequences, around 10% seen once. V lost 2 bases and J lost 4, with 14 bases in between. The CDR3 covers 15 residues. The V and J genes are TRBV12-3 or TRBV12-4 and TRBJ1-1; D not resolved. Material: PBMCs. The sequence was collected from a human donor in good health (CMV status not recorded). Some clones in this sample may be carry-over from other donors' samples. The CDR3 DNA follows: TGTGCCAGCAGTTTAAGGGCTTGGACCTCCACTGAAGCTTTCTTT. Translating it yields CASSLRAWTSTEAFF.